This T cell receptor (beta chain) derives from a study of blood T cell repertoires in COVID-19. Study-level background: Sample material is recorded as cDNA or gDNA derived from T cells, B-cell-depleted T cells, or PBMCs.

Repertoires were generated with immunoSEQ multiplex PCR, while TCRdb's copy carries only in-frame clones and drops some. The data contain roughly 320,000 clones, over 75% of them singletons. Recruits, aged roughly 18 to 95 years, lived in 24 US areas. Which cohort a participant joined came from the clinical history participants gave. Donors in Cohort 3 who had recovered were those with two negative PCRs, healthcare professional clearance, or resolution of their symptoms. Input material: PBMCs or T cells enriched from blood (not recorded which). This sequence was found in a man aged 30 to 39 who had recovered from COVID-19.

The CDR3 DNA follows: TGTGCCAGCAGCATCGGAAGCGGGGGATACAATGAGCAGTTCTTC. This translates into CASSIGSGGYNEQFF. The chain recombines TRBV7-2 with TRBJ2-1; TRBD2 matches at 8 bases. J lost 4 bases, V lost 5 bases, and 7 bases had no gene match. The CDR3 totals 15 residues. The germline gives CDR1 SGHTA, CDR2 FQGNSA.